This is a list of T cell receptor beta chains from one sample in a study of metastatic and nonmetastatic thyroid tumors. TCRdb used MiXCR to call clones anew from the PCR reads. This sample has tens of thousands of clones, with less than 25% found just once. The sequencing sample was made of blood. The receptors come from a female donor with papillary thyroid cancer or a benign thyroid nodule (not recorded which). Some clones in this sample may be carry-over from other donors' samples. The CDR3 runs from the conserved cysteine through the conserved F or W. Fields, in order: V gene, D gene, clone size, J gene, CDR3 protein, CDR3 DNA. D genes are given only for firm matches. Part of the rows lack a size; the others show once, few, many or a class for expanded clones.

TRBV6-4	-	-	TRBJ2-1	CASSNRQSSRTEQFF	TGTGCCAGCAGCAACCGACAGAGTAGCCGGACTGAGCAGTTCTTC
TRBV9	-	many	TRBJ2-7	CASSGYGGIDEQYF	TGTGCCAGCAGTGGGTATGGAGGAATCGACGAGCAGTACTTC
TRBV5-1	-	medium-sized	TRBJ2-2	CASSLAQGNTGELFF	TGCGCCAGCAGCTTGGCACAGGGTAACACCGGGGAGCTGTTTTTT
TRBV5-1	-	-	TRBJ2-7	CASILVSGVKQYF	TGCGCCAGCATCTTGGTCTCGGGAGTGAAGCAGTACTTC
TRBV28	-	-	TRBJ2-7	CASSLGTYEQYF	TGTGCCAGCAGCTTAGGTACCTACGAGCAGTACTTC
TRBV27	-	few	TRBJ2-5	CATGPGGLQETQYF	TGTGCCACCGGGCCAGGGGGGTTACAAGAGACCCAGTACTTC
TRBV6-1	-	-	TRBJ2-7	CASRDRDGTRKYF	TGTGCCAGCAGGGACCGGGATGGCACCCGGAAGTACTTC
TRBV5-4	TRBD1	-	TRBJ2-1	CASSSGTAPGNEKFF	TGTGCCAGCAGCTCCGGGACAGCCCCTGGCAATGAGAAGTTCTTC
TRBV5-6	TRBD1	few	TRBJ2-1	CASRRGRGLYNEQFF	TGTGCCAGCAGGAGAGGTAGGGGGCTCTACAATGAGCAGTTCTTC
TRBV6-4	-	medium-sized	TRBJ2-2	CAREGGTGELFF	TGTGCCCGCGAGGGGGGTACCGGGGAGCTGTTTTTT
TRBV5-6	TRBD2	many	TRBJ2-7	CASSFPGLGYEQYF	TGTGCCAGCAGCTTCCCGGGACTAGGGTACGAGCAGTACTTC
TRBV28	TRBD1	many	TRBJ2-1	CASRKGAYEQFF	TGTGCCAGCAGAAAGGGGGCGTATGAGCAGTTCTTC
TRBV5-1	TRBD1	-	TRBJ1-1	CASSQEGQGGTEAFF	TGCGCCAGCAGCCAAGAGGGACAGGGTGGTACTGAAGCTTTCTTT
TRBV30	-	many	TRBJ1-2	CAWSVGEGYTF	TGTGCCTGGAGTGTTGGGGAAGGCTACACCTTC
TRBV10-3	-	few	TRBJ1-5	CAISTGSGSQSQHF	TGTGCCATCAGTACAGGGAGCGGAAGTCAGTCCCAGCATTTT
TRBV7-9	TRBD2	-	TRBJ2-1	CASSTSGASYNEQFF	TGTGCCAGCAGCACTAGCGGGGCCTCCTACAATGAGCAGTTCTTC